This TCR beta chain is drawn from a study of blood T cell repertoires in COVID-19. The method was immunoSEQ multiplex PCR; TCRdb's version includes in-frame clones alone and lacks a portion of them. The data show 95,000 to 150,000 clones, over 75% seen once. Trimming took off 4 bases at V and 0 bases at J, with 22 bases between the two ends. The CDR3 has 18 amino acids. CDR1 SGHRS and CDR2 YFSETQ come from the germline V gene. This chain uses TRBV5-1 with TRBJ1-1, with D tentatively TRBD1 (6 bases). The specimen was peripheral blood. The TCR sequence derives from a man between 60 and 70 years old with active or convalescent COVID-19. The CDR3 region is CASSPVPGGRFMNTEAFF. In DNA form, the CDR3 reads TGCGCCAGCAGCCCTGTCCCGGGGGGGCGATTCATGAACACTGAAGCTTTCTTT.